These T cell receptor beta chains were read from a single sample in a study of blood T cell repertoires in COVID-19. Method: immunoSEQ multiplex PCR; TCRdb's copy keeps in-frame clones and lacks some. This table has tens of thousands of clones, more than 75% appearing once. The sample was peripheral blood. The receptor set was obtained from a man aged 55 to 70 with acute or convalescent COVID-19. Both conserved end residues are part of each CDR3. D genes are given only for firm matches. Clone sizes are given selectively: once, few, many, or a class where the clone is expanded.

V gene: TRBV7-9; clone size: .; J gene: TRBJ1-6; D gene: TRBD1; CDR3 DNA: TGTGCCAGCAGCAGGGACAGCCTAAATTCACCCCTCCACTTT; CDR3 protein: CASSRDSLNSPLHF
V gene: TRBV11-2; clone size: .; J gene: TRBJ1-1; D gene: .; CDR3 DNA: TGTGCCAGCAGCTTAGGGAGGGTGGGCCTGAAATTCGCCGATGAAGCTTTCTTT; CDR3 protein: CASSLGRVGLKFADEAFF
V gene: TRBV20-1; clone size: .; J gene: TRBJ1-2; D gene: .; CDR3 DNA: TGCAGTGCTAGTCCAGGGCCAGGGGAAGGCTACACCTTC; CDR3 protein: CSASPGPGEGYTF
V gene: TRBV6-5; clone size: .; J gene: TRBJ2-3; D gene: .; CDR3 DNA: TGTGCCAGCAGTTCTGGTAGAGCTACAGATACGCAGTATTTT; CDR3 protein: CASSSGRATDTQYF
V gene: TRBV4-1; clone size: .; J gene: TRBJ2-7; D gene: .; CDR3 DNA: TGCGCCAGCAGCCAAGAACCGGACAGCCCCACCTACGAGCAGTACTTC; CDR3 protein: CASSQEPDSPTYEQYF
V gene: TRBV30; clone size: once; J gene: TRBJ2-7; D gene: .; CDR3 DNA: TGTGCCGGAGAGGACTCCTCCTCCTACGAGCAGTACTTC; CDR3 protein: CAGEDSSSYEQYF
V gene: TRBV6-2/TRBV6-3; clone size: .; J gene: TRBJ1-5; D gene: .; CDR3 DNA: TGTGCCAGCAGTTCTCACCCGGGACATACCAATCAGCCCCAGCATTTT; CDR3 protein: CASSSHPGHTNQPQHF
V gene: TRBV5-4; clone size: .; J gene: TRBJ1-1; D gene: .; CDR3 DNA: TGTGCCAGCAGCTTGGAATCGACATACAACACTGAAGCTTTCTTT; CDR3 protein: CASSLESTYNTEAFF
V gene: TRBV2; clone size: .; J gene: TRBJ1-5; D gene: .; CDR3 DNA: TGTGCCAGCAGTGGTCCGGGGAAACAGCCCCAGCATTTT; CDR3 protein: CASSGPGKQPQHF
V gene: TRBV29-1; clone size: .; J gene: TRBJ2-7; D gene: .; CDR3 DNA: TGCAGCGTTTTTAACTCCTACGAGCAGTACTTC; CDR3 protein: CSVFNSYEQYF
V gene: TRBV29-1; clone size: .; J gene: TRBJ1-1; D gene: .; CDR3 DNA: TGCAGCGTTGGACAGAAAAACACTGAAGCTTTCTTT; CDR3 protein: CSVGQKNTEAFF
V gene: TRBV30; clone size: .; J gene: TRBJ1-1; D gene: .; CDR3 DNA: TGTGCCTGGAGTATTGGCGGGGCGGATGAAGCTTTCTTT; CDR3 protein: CAWSIGGADEAFF
V gene: TRBV9; clone size: .; J gene: TRBJ2-5; D gene: TRBD2; CDR3 DNA: TGTGCCAGCAGCGTAGTGGGTTACGGGGGGGAGACCCAGTACTTC; CDR3 protein: CASSVVGYGGETQYF
V gene: TRBV7-9; clone size: .; J gene: TRBJ2-1; D gene: .; CDR3 DNA: TGTGCCAGCAGCACAATTGATGAGCAGTTCTTC; CDR3 protein: CASSTIDEQFF
V gene: TRBV10-3; clone size: .; J gene: TRBJ1-2; D gene: TRBD1; CDR3 DNA: TGTGCCATCAGTGAGCCCGCCGGGACAGGACACTATGGCTACACCTTC; CDR3 protein: CAISEPAGTGHYGYTF
V gene: TRBV19; clone size: .; J gene: TRBJ1-2; D gene: .; CDR3 DNA: TGTGCCAGTAGTATAATCGGCTATGGCTACACCTTC; CDR3 protein: CASSIIGYGYTF
V gene: TRBV5-1; clone size: .; J gene: TRBJ2-3; D gene: TRBD1; CDR3 DNA: TGCGCCAGCAGGACAGGGGACGGCATTGGCACAGATACGCAGTATTTT; CDR3 protein: CASRTGDGIGTDTQYF
V gene: TRBV7-9; clone size: .; J gene: TRBJ1-4; D gene: .; CDR3 DNA: TGTGCCAGCAGCTTATGGGCTGGGCCTAATGAAAAACTGTTTTTT; CDR3 protein: CASSLWAGPNEKLFF
V gene: TRBV6-1; clone size: .; J gene: TRBJ1-1; D gene: .; CDR3 DNA: TGTGCCAGCAGTGAAATAGGGCAGGACCAAACCCGGGAATTT; CDR3 protein: CASSEIGQDQTREF
V gene: TRBV2; clone size: .; J gene: TRBJ2-2; D gene: TRBD1; CDR3 DNA: TGTGCCAGCACGCAGGGGGCTCCCACGACCGGGGAGCTGTTTTTT; CDR3 protein: CASTQGAPTTGELFF
V gene: TRBV9; clone size: .; J gene: TRBJ1-1; D gene: .; CDR3 DNA: TGTGCCAGCAGCGTTAGCATACAGGGGAACACTGAAGCTTTCTTT; CDR3 protein: CASSVSIQGNTEAFF
V gene: TRBV2; clone size: medium-sized; J gene: TRBJ2-2; D gene: TRBD1; CDR3 DNA: TGTGCCAGCACCGTGTTGACAGGGGGCGGGGAGCTGTTTTTT; CDR3 protein: CASTVLTGGGELFF
V gene: TRBV7-9; clone size: .; J gene: TRBJ1-3; D gene: .; CDR3 DNA: TGTGCCAGCAGCTCGCTCCCGCTGAGCTCTGGAAACACCATATATTTT; CDR3 protein: CASSSLPLSSGNTIYF
V gene: TRBV24-1; clone size: .; J gene: TRBJ2-1; D gene: TRBD1; CDR3 DNA: TGTGCCGCCAGAAGGACAGGGGGCAATGAGCAGTTCTTC; CDR3 protein: CAARRTGGNEQFF
V gene: TRBV7-9; clone size: once; J gene: TRBJ1-1; D gene: .; CDR3 DNA: TGTGCCAGCAGCCCCAAGGGAGGCACTGAAGCTTTCTTT; CDR3 protein: CASSPKGGTEAFF
V gene: TRBV7-3; clone size: .; J gene: TRBJ1-1; D gene: .; CDR3 DNA: TGTGCCAGCTCTACAGGCGTGAACACTGAAGCTTTCTTT; CDR3 protein: CASSTGVNTEAFF
V gene: TRBV19; clone size: .; J gene: TRBJ2-5; D gene: TRBD1; CDR3 DNA: TGTGCCAGTAGTTACGACAGGGGCCCTCAAGAGACCCAGTACTTC; CDR3 protein: CASSYDRGPQETQYF
V gene: TRBV3-1/TRBV3-2; clone size: once; J gene: TRBJ2-7; D gene: TRBD1; CDR3 DNA: TGTGCCAGCAGCCAAGAAGCGCGACAGGGGGCGCACATTCCGTACGAGCAGTACTTC; CDR3 protein: CASSQEARQGAHIPYEQYF
V gene: TRBV18; clone size: .; J gene: TRBJ2-3; D gene: TRBD1; CDR3 DNA: TGTGCCAGCTCACCCTGGACAGGGCGCACAGATACGCAGTATTTT; CDR3 protein: CASSPWTGRTDTQYF
V gene: TRBV30; clone size: .; J gene: TRBJ1-6; D gene: TRBD1; CDR3 DNA: TGTGCCTGGAGTCAAGGGACAGGGCAACGGGGATCACCCCTCCACTTT; CDR3 protein: CAWSQGTGQRGSPLHF
V gene: TRBV6-6; clone size: .; J gene: TRBJ2-7; D gene: TRBD1; CDR3 DNA: TGTGCCAGCAGTTACGCCGACAGGGTCGAAGAGCAGTACTTC; CDR3 protein: CASSYADRVEEQYF
V gene: TRBV7-8; clone size: .; J gene: TRBJ1-1; D gene: .; CDR3 DNA: TGTGCCAGCAGCTTACCAGGGATGAACACTGAAGCTTTCTTT; CDR3 protein: CASSLPGMNTEAFF
V gene: TRBV19; clone size: .; J gene: TRBJ1-2; D gene: TRBD1; CDR3 DNA: TGTGCCAGTAGTATCGGGTACAGGGGGGTGGATTACACCTTC; CDR3 protein: CASSIGYRGVDYTF
V gene: TRBV5-1; clone size: .; J gene: TRBJ1-2; D gene: TRBD1; CDR3 DNA: TGCGCCAGCAAGACCGGGACAGCAGACCGTTCTAACTATGGCTACACCTTC; CDR3 protein: CASKTGTADRSNYGYTF
V gene: TRBV29-1; clone size: many; J gene: TRBJ1-3; D gene: .; CDR3 DNA: TGCAGCGTTGTTCGCTCTGGAAACACCATATATTTT; CDR3 protein: CSVVRSGNTIYF
V gene: TRBV6-5; clone size: once; J gene: TRBJ2-2; D gene: .; CDR3 DNA: TGTGCCAGCAGGATACAGGGGAGGGGGGAGCTGTTTTTT; CDR3 protein: CASRIQGRGELFF
V gene: TRBV5-1; clone size: .; J gene: TRBJ1-3; D gene: TRBD1; CDR3 DNA: TGCGCCAGCAGCGCACAGGGGGCGTTGGCTGGAAACACCATATATTTT; CDR3 protein: CASSAQGALAGNTIYF
V gene: TRBV2; clone size: .; J gene: TRBJ2-2; D gene: TRBD1; CDR3 DNA: TGTGCCAGCAAGGGGGCAGTAATCACCGGGGAGCTGTTTTTT; CDR3 protein: CASKGAVITGELFF
V gene: TRBV4-1; clone size: .; J gene: TRBJ2-5; D gene: TRBD2; CDR3 DNA: TGCGCCAGCAGCCAACCGACGGGGGGGGAGACCCAGTACTTC; CDR3 protein: CASSQPTGGETQYF
V gene: TRBV7-2; clone size: .; J gene: TRBJ2-7; D gene: .; CDR3 DNA: TGTGCCAGCATCTCCCCGAGCAGGGGACCCTACGAGCAGTACTTC; CDR3 protein: CASISPSRGPYEQYF
V gene: TRBV3-1/TRBV3-2; clone size: .; J gene: TRBJ1-2; D gene: TRBD1; CDR3 DNA: TGTGCCAGCAGCCTCGGGACAGGCGGCTATGGCTACACCTTC; CDR3 protein: CASSLGTGGYGYTF
V gene: TRBV5-1; clone size: .; J gene: TRBJ1-1; D gene: .; CDR3 DNA: TGCGCCAGCAGCCTGGGGGGGCATTGGGAGAACACTGAAGCTTTCTTT; CDR3 protein: CASSLGGHWENTEAFF
V gene: TRBV7-3; clone size: .; J gene: TRBJ1-6; D gene: TRBD1; CDR3 DNA: TGTGCCAGCAGCTTAGGGACAGGGAGCAATTCACCCCTCCACTTT; CDR3 protein: CASSLGTGSNSPLHF